This TCR beta chain came from a study of CD8 T cell repertoires and HIV-1 epitope variants. Turning to this clone: What it recognizes is unknown.

After removal of 5 bases from V and 6 bases from J, the junction contained 9 bases not matched to a gene. The CDR3 is 15 residues long. Per the germline V gene, CDR1 is SGHTA and CDR2 is FQGNSA. TCRdb's copy holds only in-frame clones and misses some; the assay was immunoSEQ multiplex PCR. The data contain 4,700 or so clones, approximately 64% of them seen just once; the ten biggest clones take up around 42%. This TCR was recovered from a male donor with HIV. The V gene is TRBV7-2, the J gene TRBJ2-3; 9 bases line up with TRBD2. The sample taken for sequencing was cultured CD8+ T cells derived from PBMCs. As DNA, the CDR3 is TGTGCCAGCAGCCTTTATGCGGGGGGGGCGGATACGCAGTATTTT. Translating gives CASSLYAGGADTQYF.